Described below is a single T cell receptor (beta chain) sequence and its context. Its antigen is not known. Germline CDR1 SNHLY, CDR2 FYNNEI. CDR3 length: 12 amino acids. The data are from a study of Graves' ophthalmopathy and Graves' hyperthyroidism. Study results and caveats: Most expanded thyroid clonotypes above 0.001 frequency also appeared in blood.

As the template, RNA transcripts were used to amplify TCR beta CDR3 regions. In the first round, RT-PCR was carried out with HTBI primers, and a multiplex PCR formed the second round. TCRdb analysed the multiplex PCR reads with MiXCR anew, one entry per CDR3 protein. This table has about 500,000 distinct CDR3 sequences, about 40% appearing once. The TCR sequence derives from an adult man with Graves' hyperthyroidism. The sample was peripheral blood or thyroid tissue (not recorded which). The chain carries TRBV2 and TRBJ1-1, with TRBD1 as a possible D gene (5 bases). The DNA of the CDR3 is TGTGCTAGTTGGGGCAGGGACACTGAAGCTTTCTTT. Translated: CASWGRDTEAFF.